The clone carrying this TCR beta chain has just a few counts. Assembly of TCR beta libraries relied on iRepertoire HTBI primers together with Arm-PCR of CDR3 regions. Per the original methods: 60 or so TRBV and 12 to 15 TRBJ segments were identified across samples. MiXCR, applied by TCRdb to the multiplex PCR reads, yields one record per CDR3 protein. The V and J calls follow TCRdb's processing rather than the paper's. Among about 310,000 distinct CDR3 sequences listed, 18% were seen once. The sample belongs to a study of regulatory T cells in long-lasting Graves disease. Study-wide context: The study enrolled newly diagnosed Graves' patients on antithyroid drugs under 3 months.

Time point noted: newly diagnosed GD, antithyroid drugs for less than 3 months. Scientists built the TCR library using RNA that was extracted from PBMCs. The guidelines of the American Thyroid Association were the basis for diagnosing Graves' disease. This clonotype was sampled from a female donor with Graves disease. The material sequenced was peripheral blood mononuclear cells (PBMCs), taken at new diagnosis, from a patient treated with antithyroid drugs.

This CDR3 is CASSARPETGELFF. The CDR3 DNA follows: TGTGCCAGCAGTGCCCGACCAGAAACCGGGGAGCTGTTTTTT. The chain recombines TRBV6-2 or TRBV6-3 with TRBJ2-2; D gene unclear. CDR3 length: 14 residues. With 5 bases removed from V and 5 bases from J, the gap between germline ends came to 12 bases. In germline, CDR1 is MNHEY, CDR2 SVGEGT.